A selection of T cell receptor beta chains follows, all from one sample in a study of T cell responses to AZD1222 COVID-19 vaccine. Sequencing was performed with immunoSEQ multiplex PCR; in TCRdb, only in-frame clones are kept and a portion is missing. The sample includes 110,000 or so clones, roughly 87% of them seen just once. Sequences were derived from peripheral blood, sampled 28 days after the second AZD1222 dose. All receptors come from an adult who received the AZD1222 COVID-19 vaccine. Each CDR3 is given with its conserved first and last residue. A D gene is named only where the DNA matches it firmly. Clone size, where shown, is once, few, many, or a class for clones that have expanded.

size: -
D: -
J: TRBJ1-3
V: TRBV6-6
DNA: TGTGCCAGCAGTACTGGACGGAGCTCTGGAAACACCATATATTTT
CDR3: CASSTGRSSGNTIYF

size: -
D: -
J: TRBJ1-2
V: TRBV28
DNA: TGTGCCAGCAGTTCCAACGCAGGCTACACCTTC
CDR3: CASSSNAGYTF

size: few
D: -
J: TRBJ2-3
V: TRBV5-5
DNA: TGTGCCAGCAGCTTTACGGATACGCAGTATTTT
CDR3: CASSFTDTQYF

size: -
D: TRBD1
J: TRBJ1-6
V: TRBV7-9
DNA: TGTGCCAGCAGCTTAGAACAGGGGAGCTCACCCCTCCACTTT
CDR3: CASSLEQGSSPLHF

size: -
D: -
J: TRBJ1-5
V: TRBV19
DNA: TGTGCCAGTAGTATTTTACAGGGCGGCAATCAGCCCCAGCATTTT
CDR3: CASSILQGGNQPQHF

size: -
D: -
J: TRBJ1-5
V: TRBV28
DNA: TGTGCCAGCACCCCCTCGACGAATAGGGGCCAGCCCCAGCATTTT
CDR3: CASTPSTNRGQPQHF

size: -
D: -
J: TRBJ1-1
V: TRBV7-9
DNA: TGTGCCAGCAGCTTAGGAGCGGCAGGGGACACTGAAGCTTTCTTT
CDR3: CASSLGAAGDTEAFF

size: few
D: -
J: TRBJ1-3
V: TRBV29-1
DNA: TGCAGCTATAACGACCCTGGAAACACCATATATTTT
CDR3: CSYNDPGNTIYF

size: -
D: TRBD2
J: TRBJ2-3
V: TRBV5-1
DNA: TGCGCCAGCAGCTTGGCTAGCGGGGACTCAGATACGCAGTATTTT
CDR3: CASSLASGDSDTQYF

size: -
D: TRBD1
J: TRBJ2-5
V: TRBV19
DNA: TGTGCCAGTAGTACAGGACAGGGGACGAGGGTGACCCAGTACTTC
CDR3: CASSTGQGTRVTQYF

size: -
D: -
J: TRBJ2-7
V: TRBV6-5
DNA: TGTGCCAGCAGTTACGAGGGAAGGAACGAGCAGTACTTC
CDR3: CASSYEGRNEQYF

size: once
D: TRBD1
J: TRBJ2-7
V: TRBV6-5
DNA: TGTGCCAGCAGGAGGGACAGGGGCCCCTACGAGCAGTACTTC
CDR3: CASRRDRGPYEQYF

size: -
D: -
J: TRBJ2-1
V: TRBV19
DNA: TGTGCCAGTAGTATCGAGGCAGGGTACAATGAGCAGTTCTTC
CDR3: CASSIEAGYNEQFF

size: once
D: TRBD1
J: TRBJ2-5
V: TRBV19
DNA: TGTGCCAGTTCGCCGGGACAGGGAGGTGCAGAGACCCAGTACTTC
CDR3: CASSPGQGGAETQYF

size: -
D: -
J: TRBJ2-5
V: TRBV5-1
DNA: TGCGCCAGCTGGGCTGTCCAAGAGACCCAGTACTTC
CDR3: CASWAVQETQYF

size: -
D: TRBD2
J: TRBJ2-7
V: TRBV11-2
DNA: TGTGCCAGCAGCTGGGGGGCTAGCGGGAGCGCCTACGAGCAGTACTTC
CDR3: CASSWGASGSAYEQYF

size: -
D: -
J: TRBJ2-6
V: TRBV19
DNA: TGTGCCAGTAGTACCCGAGTACGGGGGGCCAACGTCCTGACTTTC
CDR3: CASSTRVRGANVLTF

size: once
D: TRBD1
J: TRBJ2-7
V: TRBV28
DNA: TGTGCCAGCAGTCCGCCGGACAGGGGATACGAGCAGTACTTC
CDR3: CASSPPDRGYEQYF

size: -
D: TRBD2
J: TRBJ2-7
V: TRBV27
DNA: TGTGCCAGCAGTTTATCAGCCCCAAGACTAGCGGGTTCCTACGAGCAGTACTTC
CDR3: CASSLSAPRLAGSYEQYF

size: -
D: TRBD1
J: TRBJ1-3
V: TRBV5-1
DNA: TGCGCCAGCAGCTTAGGGACAGGGGGAAACACCATATATTTT
CDR3: CASSLGTGGNTIYF

size: -
D: TRBD2
J: TRBJ2-1
V: TRBV28
DNA: TGTGCCAGCAGTTTTGGGACTAGCGGGGGAAGGAATGAGCAGTTCTTC
CDR3: CASSFGTSGGRNEQFF

size: -
D: TRBD2
J: TRBJ2-7
V: TRBV6-5
DNA: TGTGCCAGCAGACGGACTAGCTTCTACGAGCAGTACTTC
CDR3: CASRRTSFYEQYF

size: once
D: -
J: TRBJ1-6
V: TRBV7-2
DNA: TGTGCCAGCAGCTTAGCGTCGGCACAGAATTCACCCCTCCACTTT
CDR3: CASSLASAQNSPLHF

size: -
D: -
J: TRBJ1-2
V: TRBV28
DNA: TGTGCCAGCAGACTCACCACGGGGGGCTACACCTTC
CDR3: CASRLTTGGYTF

size: -
D: -
J: TRBJ1-6
V: TRBV28
DNA: TGTGCCAGCAGTTCCCAGGGTTCTGCTAATTCACCCCTCCACTTT
CDR3: CASSSQGSANSPLHF

size: once
D: -
J: TRBJ1-2
V: TRBV5-1
DNA: TGCGCCAGCAGACCGGGGGCAGGTGGAGGCTACACCTTC
CDR3: CASRPGAGGGYTF

size: few
D: -
J: TRBJ2-7
V: TRBV5-1
DNA: TGCGCCAGCAGCTTGGCGGGACGCGAGCAGTACTTC
CDR3: CASSLAGREQYF

size: -
D: -
J: TRBJ1-4
V: TRBV5-1
DNA: TGCGCCAGCAGCTTGGCAGGACAGAAAAATGAAAAACTGTTTTTT
CDR3: CASSLAGQKNEKLFF

size: -
D: TRBD2
J: TRBJ2-1
V: TRBV7-9
DNA: TGTGCCAGCAGCCACTCTGGCGGGAGCTCCTACAATGAGCAGTTCTTC
CDR3: CASSHSGGSSYNEQFF

size: -
D: TRBD2
J: TRBJ2-1
V: TRBV7-9
DNA: TGTGCCAGCAGCTTAAGTCGGTTTCTCAGCGGGAAATACTACAATGAGCAGTTCTTC
CDR3: CASSLSRFLSGKYYNEQFF

size: -
D: TRBD1
J: TRBJ1-2
V: TRBV19
DNA: TGTGCCAGTAGTCCCCGGGGACAGTTTTCTCATGGCCACACCTTC
CDR3: CASSPRGQFSHGHTF

size: -
D: -
J: TRBJ1-6
V: TRBV28
DNA: TGTGCCAGCAGTCTCAGTCCTAACTCCTATAATTCACCCCTCCACTTT
CDR3: CASSLSPNSYNSPLHF

size: -
D: -
J: TRBJ2-7
V: TRBV4-1
DNA: TGCGCCAGCAGCCAGACGAGCGGCTACTACTCCTACGAGCAGTACTTC
CDR3: CASSQTSGYYSYEQYF

size: -
D: -
J: TRBJ2-1
V: TRBV7-3
DNA: TGTGCCAGCAGCTTACGGGATAACAATGAGCAGTTCTTC
CDR3: CASSLRDNNEQFF

size: -
D: TRBD1
J: TRBJ2-3
V: TRBV2
DNA: TGTGCCAGCAGTGTGGGACAGGGCTCAGATACGCAGTATTTT
CDR3: CASSVGQGSDTQYF

size: -
D: -
J: TRBJ1-2
V: TRBV7-9
DNA: TGTGCCAGCAGAGCCACCCGGTGGGGGTTCCTCTATGGCTACACCTTC
CDR3: CASRATRWGFLYGYTF

size: -
D: -
J: TRBJ2-7
V: TRBV4-3
DNA: TGCGCCAGCAGCCAGGGATTAGCTTTCGAGCAGTACTTC
CDR3: CASSQGLAFEQYF

size: -
D: -
J: TRBJ2-5
V: TRBV7-3
DNA: TGTGCCAGCAGCTTAACCCCCGGGGGAGCCTGGGAGACCCAGTACTTC
CDR3: CASSLTPGGAWETQYF

size: -
D: -
J: TRBJ2-7
V: TRBV7-2
DNA: TGTGCCAGCAGGAATACCGGGATCCGTGACTACGAGCAGTACTTC
CDR3: CASRNTGIRDYEQYF

size: few
D: -
J: TRBJ2-7
V: TRBV14
DNA: TGTGCCAGCAACCCGACTAGTGGGTCCCACGAGCAGTACTTC
CDR3: CASNPTSGSHEQYF

size: -
D: TRBD1
J: TRBJ2-2
V: TRBV15
DNA: TGTGCCACCAGCAGGGACAGGGCAAGTATTCCCGGGGAGCTGTTTTTT
CDR3: CATSRDRASIPGELFF

size: -
D: -
J: TRBJ1-4
V: TRBV7-2
DNA: TGTGCCAGCAGCTTAGGACTTGTTGGTGAAAAACTGTTTTTT
CDR3: CASSLGLVGEKLFF